The clone carrying this T cell receptor (beta chain) was observed a few times. The antigen is unknown. The record originates from a study of T cell responses to AZD1222 COVID-19 vaccine. Study observations and caveats: Spike-specific TCR breadth and depth grew following two AZD1222 doses. Mapped onto spike, vaccine-associated CD4 TCRs spanned it and were dominant at 160-218 and 743-854. Among the donors, most were white British and more were female, and clonal diversity was possibly underestimated. The study sampled repertoires only after the peak T cell response.

Trimming took 7 bases from V and 5 from J, leaving 20 bases between them. CDR1 and CDR2 (germline): MNHEY, SVGAGI. The CDR3 sequence is 15 residues long. The method was immunoSEQ multiplex PCR; TCRdb's version includes in-frame clones alone and lacks a portion of them. This table holds about 120,000 clones, approximately 90% found once. The chain employs TRBV6-5 and TRBJ1-1, with D hard to call. The TCR was taken from an adult in good health. The material sequenced was peripheral blood, taken on day 0 of AZD1222 vaccination. For the CDR3, the DNA is TGTGCCAGCAAAAATTTACTGGGGTCCGGTACTGAAGCTTTCTTT. It specifies CASKNLLGSGTEAFF.